The 18 T cell receptor beta chains below come from one sample, sequenced in a study of shared clonotypes between healthy human individuals. Sequencing used immunoSEQ multiplex PCR; TCRdb keeps in-frame clones, though not all of them. Among 2 million to 2.5 million clones listed, about 90% were seen once. Material for sequencing was naive CD4+ T cells from PBMCs. Subset: CD45RA+ positively selected. Source of these receptors: a man between 18 and 35 years old in good health. Some clones in this sample may be carry-over from other donors' samples.

The rearrangement joins TRBV27 to TRBJ2-1; D may be TRBD1 (6 bases). Looked up from germline, CDR1 is MNHEY and CDR2 is SMNVEV (reference sequence). The CDR3 has 18 residues. V was pared by 4 bases and J by 0 bases, with 19 bases between. CDR3: CASSSKSITGSSYNEQFF. In nucleotides, the CDR3 is TGTGCCAGCAGTTCCAAATCCATCACAGGGTCCTCCTACAATGAGCAGTTCTTC.

The CDR3, as DNA: TGCGCCAGCAGCTTGGAATCCGGGACAGGGACTGAAAAACTGTTTTTT. This sequence encodes CASSLESGTGTEKLFF. The chain is built from TRBV5-1 and TRBJ1-4; 9 positions agree with TRBD1. CDR1 and CDR2 from the germline V gene are SGHRS and YFSETQ. Trimming at V came to 0 bases and at J to 7 bases, leaving 7 bases not matched to a gene. CDR3 length equals 16 residues.

Comment on this clone: This same CDR3 is encoded by further DNA sequences in the sample. The genes are TRBV7-9 and TRBJ2-1; a possible D gene is TRBD2 (6 bases). This CDR3 is 13 amino acids long. V was pared by 3 bases and J by 4 bases, with 7 bases between. Germline V CDR1 and CDR2: SEHNR, FQNEAQ (reference sequence). The CDR3 sequence is CASSLTSYNEQFF. CDR3 DNA: TGTGCCAGCAGCTTGACTAGTTACAATGAGCAGTTCTTC. The variable domain in full, completed from reference TRBV7-9 and TRBJ2-1, reads DTGVSQNPRHKITKRGQNVTFRCDPISEHNRLYWYRQTLGQGPEFLTYFQNEAQLEKSRLLSDRFSAERPKGSFSTLEIQRTEQGDSAMYLCASSLTSYNEQFFGPGTRLTVL.

Of note for this clone: Other DNA sequences in this specimen translate into the identical CDR3. The chain uses TRBV2 and TRBJ2-7; D uncertain. Trimming stripped 8 bases from V and 4 bases from J, with 9 bases between. This CDR3 has 11 amino acids. Germline values: CDR1 SNHLY, CDR2 FYNNEI. The CDR3 sequence is CASSLGYEQYF. The CDR3 DNA sequence: TGTGCCAGCTCCCTCGGGTACGAGCAGTACTTC.

V gene TRBV18 combines with J gene TRBJ1-2; 8 bases are shared with TRBD1. The CDR3 sequence is 16 residues long. J lost 2 bases, V lost 4 bases, and 9 bases had no gene match. Per germline, CDR1 KGHSH and CDR2 LQKENI. The CDR3 DNA is TGTGCCAGCTCACTACCCCGGGACAGGCCAAACTATGGCTACACCTTC. Translation gives CASSLPRDRPNYGYTF.

V usage is TRBV6-1 and J usage is TRBJ1-2; TRBD1 is a possible D gene (5 bases). CDR1 and CDR2 (germline): MNHNS, SASEGT. V dropped 6 bases and J dropped 4 bases, with 18 bases sitting between them. The CDR3 sequence is 15 residues long. The CDR3 nucleotides read TGTGCCAGCAGCCGCGGGCAGCCTAGGGGCTATGGCTACACCTTC. Translated, it gives CASSRGQPRGYGYTF.

As DNA, the CDR3 is TGCGCCAGCAGGGACGGGGGGGTTGGTGAAGCTTTCTTT. Protein product: CASRDGGVGEAFF. This rearrangement joins TRBV23-1 to TRBJ1-1; a weak D match, TRBD1 (5 bases). TRBV23-1 is given ORF status, its function remaining uncertain. The V end was cut by 6 bases, the J end by 7 bases, with 15 bases between. The CDR3 extends over 13 amino acids.

The chain combines TRBV18 with TRBJ2-7, with TRBD2 matching over 8 bases. Per the germline V gene, CDR1 is KGHSH and CDR2 is LQKENI. The V segment lost 1 base and the J segment 5 bases; nucleotides outside the gene matches: 4. CDR3 length: 14 residues. The CDR3 DNA is TGTGCCAGCTCACCACGAGCGGGAGAGCACGAGCAGTACTTC. Its protein is CASSPRAGEHEQYF.

CDR3 sequence: CAISDGTGGLNTEAFF. The CDR3 coding sequence is TGTGCCATCAGTGACGGGACAGGGGGCTTGAACACTGAAGCTTTCTTT. V gene TRBV10-3 combines with J gene TRBJ1-1; 12 bases are a match to TRBD1. Germline V gene sequence: CDR1 ENHRY, CDR2 SYGVKD. The CDR3 runs to 16 residues. Germline trimming cut 3 bases from V and 0 bases from J; bases unmatched to any gene: 2.

The chain combines TRBV25-1 with TRBJ2-7; D ambiguous. CDR1 and CDR2 (germline): MGHDK, SYGVNS. The CDR3 has 13 residues. V lost 6 bases to trimming and J lost 2 bases, with 11 bases between them. The CDR3: CASRGNWAYEQYF. The CDR3 DNA is TGTGCCAGCAGGGGGAATTGGGCCTACGAGCAGTACTTC.

The genes are TRBV7-8 and TRBJ1-5; no clear D gene. The CDR3 is 14 amino acids. The germline V and J ends were trimmed by 5 bases and 0 bases, with 8 bases remaining between them. Germline CDR1 reads SGHVS; CDR2 reads FQNEAQ. CDR3 sequence reads: CASSPTYSNQPQHF. The CDR3 bases are TGTGCCAGCAGCCCGACGTATAGCAATCAGCCCCAGCATTTT.

The V call is TRBV7-3, the J call TRBJ2-3; no firm D call. There are 15 residues in the CDR3. Deletions cut 2 bases from V and 3 bases from J, with 12 bases between. Germline V gene data show CDR1 as SGHTA and CDR2 as FQGTGA. CDR3 amino acids: CASSLGGYLTDTQYF. CDR3 in DNA: TGTGCCAGCAGCTTAGGCGGCTATCTGACAGATACGCAGTATTTT.

This clone has just a few counts. The CDR3 spells CASSLTGSGGAFF. CDR3 in DNA: TGTGCCAGCAGCTTAACAGGGTCGGGTGGAGCTTTCTTT. V gene TRBV28 combines with J gene TRBJ1-1, with D possibly being TRBD1 (6 bases). Between the trimmed V and J ends, which lost 6 bases and 10 bases, there was a span of 18 bases. Germline V gene sequence: CDR1 MDHEN, CDR2 SYDVKM. The CDR3 has 13 residues.

J is TRBJ1-2 and V is TRBV5-4, with no clear D. The V gene's germline CDR1 is SGHNT and CDR2 YYREEE (reference sequence). V shed 4 bases and J shed 7 bases, with 14 bases lying between them. The CDR3 runs 13 residues. In nucleotides, the CDR3 is TGTGCCAGCAGCCCGGACGGGTCTGGTGGCTACACCTTC. Residues: CASSPDGSGGYTF.

The chain recombines TRBV7-2 with TRBJ2-7, with D hard to call. The CDR3 length is 12 residues. Trimming removed 4 bases from V and 2 bases from J, with 6 bases in between. The V gene's germline CDR1 is SGHTA and CDR2 FQGNSA. The CDR3 region has the DNA TGTGCCAGCAGCTCGCCCACCTACGAGCAGTACTTC. This translates into CASSSPTYEQYF.

The V call is TRBV6-1, the J call TRBJ1-2, with D unresolved. The CDR3 covers 11 residues. Trimming took off 5 bases at V and 10 bases at J, with 11 bases between the two ends. Germline V CDR1 and CDR2: MNHNS, SASEGT. The CDR3 DNA reads TGTGCCAGCAGTAGCTCCGGCCCCTACACCTTC. Protein: CASSSSGPYTF.

Concerning this clone itself: Other DNA sequences from this sample encode an identical CDR3 as well. The V gene is TRBV30, the J gene TRBJ1-4; D is unresolved. The germline gives CDR1 GTSNPN, CDR2 SVGIG (reference sequence). This CDR3 spans 15 amino acids. Trimming removed 0 bases from V and 0 bases from J, with 8 bases in between. The CDR3 protein is CAWSVGQATNEKLFF. In DNA form, the CDR3 reads TGTGCCTGGAGTGTAGGGCAAGCAACTAATGAAAAACTGTTTTTT.

The chain combines TRBV5-1 with TRBJ2-1; the match to TRBD1 covers 7 bases. The CDR3 contains 14 residues. The junction had 6 bases not matched to a gene; V was cut back by 4 bases and J by 5 bases. Looked up from germline, CDR1 is SGHRS and CDR2 is YFSETQ. CDR3 DNA sequence: TGCGCCAGCAGCCCCCGGGACAGAGACAATGAGCAGTTCTTC. Its protein product is CASSPRDRDNEQFF.